The 2 T cell receptor beta chains below come from one sample, sequenced in a study of T cell changes during pregnancy in multiple sclerosis. Measured with immunoSEQ multiplex PCR; TCRdb has only the in-frame clones, and not every one. The sample includes 70,000 or so clones, over 90% of them seen just once. The sequenced sample was CD4+ T cells from peripheral blood mononuclear cells, obtained after pregnancy. Every receptor here comes from a female donor with multiple sclerosis, enrolled in a pregnancy study.

The gene calls are TRBV6-5 and TRBJ2-6, with D tentatively TRBD1 (5 bases). Trimming took off 3 bases at V and 0 bases at J, with 9 bases between the two ends. CDR3 size: 16 residues. In germline, CDR1 is MNHEY, CDR2 SVGAGI. CDR3 coding DNA: TGTGCCAGCAGTTATCAGGGCTCCTCTGGGGCCAACGTCCTGACTTTC. Protein product: CASSYQGSSGANVLTF.

The chain is built from TRBV7-8 and TRBJ2-7; possibly TRBD1 for D (5 bases). CDR3 length: 18 amino acids. From germline, CDR1 is SGHVS and CDR2 FQNEAQ. V lost 5 bases and J 1 base, leaving 24 bases between the germline ends. CDR3 sequence: CASSTRAHNTRESYEQYF. As DNA, the CDR3 is TGTGCCAGCAGCACCAGGGCGCATAACACCCGAGAATCCTACGAGCAGTACTTC.